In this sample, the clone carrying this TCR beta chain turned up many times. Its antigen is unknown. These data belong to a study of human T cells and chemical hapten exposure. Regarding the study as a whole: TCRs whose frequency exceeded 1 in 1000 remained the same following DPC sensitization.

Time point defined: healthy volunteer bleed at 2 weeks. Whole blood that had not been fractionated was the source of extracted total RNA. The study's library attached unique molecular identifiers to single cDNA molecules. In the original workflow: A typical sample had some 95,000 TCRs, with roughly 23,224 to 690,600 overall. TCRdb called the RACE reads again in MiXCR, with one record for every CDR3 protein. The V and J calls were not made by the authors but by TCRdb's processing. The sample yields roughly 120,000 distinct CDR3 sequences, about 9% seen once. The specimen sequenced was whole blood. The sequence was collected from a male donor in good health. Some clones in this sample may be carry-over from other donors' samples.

The CDR3 is CASSIDPSSYNEQFF. The CDR3 DNA follows: TGTGCCAGTAGTATAGATCCCAGCTCCTACAATGAGCAGTTCTTC. The V gene is TRBV19, the J gene TRBJ2-1; D is uncertain. The length of the CDR3 is 15 residues. V was cut by 0 bases and J by 0 bases, with 6 bases left in between. The V gene's germline CDR1 is LNHDA and CDR2 SQIVND (reference sequence). The full variable domain, with the rest looked up from reference TRBV19 and TRBJ2-1, is DGGITQSPKYLFRKEGQNVTLSCEQNLNHDAMYWYRQDPGQGLRLIYYSQIVNDFQKGDIAEGYSVSREKKESFPLTVTSAQKNPTAFYLCASSIDPSSYNEQFFGPGTRLTVL.